Each of the 16 T cell receptor beta chains below was sequenced from the same sample in a study of blood T cell repertoires in COVID-19. Some clones are missing from TCRdb's copy, which holds only in-frame ones; the method was immunoSEQ multiplex PCR. In the table there are around 80,000 clones, approximately 80% of which are singletons. The sample comprised peripheral blood. The source of these receptors is a human donor in a cohort sampled during active COVID-19.

The chain is built from TRBV28 and TRBJ2-1; 10 bases fit TRBD2. CDR3 length: 15 amino acids. Germline loops: CDR1 MDHEN, CDR2 SYDVKM. Trimming at V came to 7 bases and at J to 7 bases, leaving 10 bases not matched to a gene. The CDR3 bases are TGTGCCAGCAAGTCAGCGGGAGGGCCGGGGAATGAGCAGTTCTTC. This codes for CASKSAGGPGNEQFF.

The CDR3 loop reads CASSWDISYEQYF. CDR3 coding DNA: TGTGCCAGCAGTTGGGACATCTCCTACGAGCAGTACTTC. V is TRBV12-3 or TRBV12-4 and J is TRBJ2-7, with D tentatively TRBD1 (6 bases). The CDR3 spans 13 residues. V lost 4 bases to trimming and J lost 0 bases, with 7 bases between them.

The chain has TRBV19 and TRBJ2-1, with TRBD2 matching over 7 bases. V gave up 5 bases and J gave up 6 bases; unmatched junction bases: 10. The germline V gene encodes CDR1 LNHDA and CDR2 SQIVND (reference sequence). The CDR3 spans 15 residues. The CDR3 bases are TGTGCCAGTAGTCTCGGGACTACATACGGCAATGAGCAGTTCTTC. Amino acid sequence: CASSLGTTYGNEQFF.

This clone is a singleton in its sample. This chain joins TRBV11-3 and TRBJ2-1, with D possibly TRBD2 on 6 matching bases. Trimming removed 5 bases from V and 10 bases from J, with 12 bases in between. From germline, CDR1 is SGHNT and CDR2 YENEEA. The CDR3 has 12 amino acids. The CDR3 is CASSGSGDEQFF. The CDR3 DNA reads as TGTGCCAGCAGCGGTTCGGGGGACGAGCAGTTCTTC.

The chain joins TRBV2 to TRBJ1-1, with 8 bases fitting TRBD1. V lost 6 bases and J lost 4; bases outside the gene matches: 1. Germline assignment: CDR1 SNHLY and CDR2 FYNNEI. The CDR3 length is 12 residues. The CDR3 is CASSQGATEAFF. CDR3 nucleotides: TGTGCCAGCAGCCAGGGGGCCACTGAAGCTTTCTTT.

Regarding this clone: Other DNA sequences in this specimen translate into the identical CDR3. The gene calls are TRBV15 and TRBJ2-5, with 8 bases aligning to TRBD1. Germline V lookup: CDR1 LNHNV, CDR2 YYDKDF (reference sequence). J was trimmed by 2 bases and V by 4 bases; bases with no gene match: 3. The CDR3 runs to 14 residues. The CDR3, as DNA: TGTGCCACCAGCACCAGGACAGGGCAAGAGACCCAGTACTTC. This codes for CATSTRTGQETQYF. The full variable domain, completed using reference TRBV15 and TRBJ2-5, is DAMVIQNPRYQVTQFGKPVTLSCSQTLNHNVMYWYQQKSSQAPKLLFHYYDKDFNNEADTPDNFQSRRPNTSFCFLDIRSPGLGDTAMYLCATSTRTGQETQYFGPGTRLLVL.

This sequence joins TRBV7-6 and TRBJ1-2; D remains unclear. Trimming cost V 4 bases and J 4 bases, with 16 bases left between them. This CDR3 spans 15 amino acids. CDR1 and CDR2 from the germline V gene are SGHVS and FNYEAQ. CDR3 region: CASSSSTEGGYGYTF. The CDR3 DNA reads TGTGCCAGCAGCTCCTCCACAGAGGGAGGCTATGGCTACACCTTC.

The chain joins TRBV5-1 to TRBJ2-7; 7 nucleotides align to TRBD1. V was clipped by 3 bases and J by 9 bases; unmatched bases: 15. The CDR3 has 15 residues. CDR1 and CDR2 (germline): SGHRS, YFSETQ. In DNA, the CDR3 is TGCGCCAGCAGCTGGACCGGGACAGCCGCAAACGGGCAGTACTTC. This encodes CASSWTGTAANGQYF.

V gene TRBV15 combines with J gene TRBJ1-1; TRBD1 is a possible D gene (5 bases). Per the germline V gene, CDR1 is LNHNV and CDR2 is YYDKDF (reference sequence). Trimming took off 1 base at V and 11 bases at J, with 8 bases between the two ends. This CDR3 spans 11 amino acids. In nucleotides, the CDR3 is TGTGCCACCAGCAGAGGGGGGGTGGCTTTCTTT. This gives the protein CATSRGGVAFF.

This sequence joins TRBV5-1 and TRBJ1-2; 9 bases align to TRBD1. Germline CDR1 and CDR2: SGHRS and YFSETQ. With 1 base clipped from V and 4 bases from J, the junction kept 8 bases outside the gene matches. The CDR3 is 16 amino acids. CDR3 in DNA: TGCGCCAGCAGCTTGACACAGGGGGCAGGAGGCTATGGCTACACCTTC. It codes for CASSLTQGAGGYGYTF. The full variable domain, its missing parts supplied by reference TRBV5-1 and TRBJ1-2, is KAGVTQTPRYLIKTRGQQVTLSCSPISGHRSVSWYQQTPGQGLQFLFEYFSETQRNKGNFPGRFSGRQFSNSRSEMNVSTLELGDSALYLCASSLTQGAGGYGYTFGSGTRLTVV.

The chain combines TRBV3-1 (or the pseudogene TRBV3-2) with TRBJ2-1, with TRBD2 matching over 13 bases. CDR1 is LGHDT, CDR2 YNNKEL, per germline (reference sequence). V dropped 3 bases and J dropped 2; count of bases not matched to a gene: 1. The CDR3 extends over 16 amino acids. This chain's CDR3 is CASSQGTSGAYNEQFF. The CDR3 nucleotides are TGTGCCAGCAGCCAGGGGACTAGCGGGGCCTACAATGAGCAGTTCTTC.

The chain carries TRBV7-2 and TRBJ1-2; TRBD1 matches 8 bases. With V trimmed by 7 bases and J by 8 bases, 9 bases remained unmatched. The CDR3 extends over 13 amino acids. Germline-derived CDR1 and CDR2 are SGHTA and FQGNSA. CDR3 in DNA: TGTGCCAGCAAGCTAGCAGGGGGCGCGGGCTACACCTTC. It codes for CASKLAGGAGYTF.

The chain joins TRBV6-5 to TRBJ2-7; tentatively, D is TRBD1 (6 bases). Germline CDR1 reads MNHEY; CDR2 reads SVGAGI. The CDR3 is 12 amino acids. V gave up 6 bases and J gave up 5 bases, with 11 bases separating them. The CDR3 spells CASSRSGDEQYF. The CDR3 nucleotides read TGTGCCAGCAGCCGTTCAGGGGACGAGCAGTACTTC.

The V gene is TRBV7-8, the J gene TRBJ2-7; TRBD2 aligns across 9 bases. J gave up 6 bases and V 0 bases, and 15 bases lay outside the gene matches. CDR3 length: 18 amino acids. Germline CDR1 SGHVS, CDR2 FQNEAQ. Written as DNA, the CDR3 is TGTGCCAGCAGCTTAGCCCGGCGGGAGGGCCTCCCTCTCCCCGAGCAGTACTTC. Residues: CASSLARREGLPLPEQYF. The entire variable domain, with the rest obtained from reference TRBV7-8 and TRBJ2-7, is as follows: GAGVSQSPRYKVAKRGQDVALRCDPISGHVSLFWYQQALGQGPEFLTYFQNEAQLDKSGLPSDRFFAERPEGSVSTLKIQRTQQEDSAVYLCASSLARREGLPLPEQYFGPGTRLTVT.

This rearrangement joins TRBV7-8 to TRBJ2-5; TRBD2 aligns across 7 bases. Looked up from germline, CDR1 is SGHVS and CDR2 is FQNEAQ. CDR3 length: 14 amino acids. The ends lost 2 bases at V and 5 bases at J; junction bases unmatched: 5. The chain's CDR3 is CASSLRTRRETQYF. In DNA form, the CDR3 reads TGTGCCAGCAGCTTAAGGACTAGGAGGGAGACCCAGTACTTC.

This chain links TRBV6-5 with TRBJ2-3; 7 nucleotides agree with TRBD2. The V segment lost 2 bases and the J segment 6 bases; nucleotides outside the gene matches: 2. This CDR3 comprises 13 residues. Germline V gives CDR1 MNHEY, CDR2 SVGAGI. The CDR3 DNA follows: TGTGCCAGCAGTTACGTCGGGAGGGATACGCAGTATTTT. Its protein product is CASSYVGRDTQYF.